This paragraph reports one TCR beta chain. Its antigen is as yet unknown. Only in-frame clones appear in the TCRdb table, and some are missing; sequencing was by immunoSEQ multiplex PCR. The sample gives over 35,000 clones, around 87% of which show up once; 0.4% to 0.6% is in the top ten. The V gene's germline CDR1 is MGHRA and CDR2 YSYEKL. The CDR3 has 15 amino acids. The V end lost 2 bases, the J end lost 0 bases, and 11 bases lay between the germline ends. This entry is derived from a study of CD8 T cells in acute hepatitis C reinfection. As for the study in general: Sequences come from NS3-1073-specific CD8+ T cells, during acute infection and after clearance. Study observations and caveats: All groups preferentially used TRBV04 and TRBV06, which was not due to overrepresentation in the naive pool. Some 12 public clonotypes were found regardless of outcome. NS3-1073 specific cells were too rare to sort at chronic follow-up.

As to time point: naive CD8 control sorted from an acute-time-point sample. The TCR sequence derives from a man aged 25-40 years with chronic hepatitis C. This chain connects TRBV4-1 to TRBJ2-7; D gene uncertain. The sample comprised naive CD8+ T cells from PBMCs. CDR3 protein: CASSQYPPSSYEQYF. CDR3 coding DNA: TGCGCCAGCAGCCAATATCCACCAAGCTCCTACGAGCAGTACTTC.